These 2 T cell receptor beta chains were sequenced from one sample in a study of preoperative IRX-2 immunotherapy in early breast cancer. Treatment meaning: preoperative locoregional IRX-2 cytokine immunotherapy. Some clones are missing from TCRdb's copy, which holds only in-frame ones; the method was immunoSEQ multiplex PCR. The data show fewer than 70,000 clones, with roughly 95% seen just once and approximately 1.8% held by the top ten. This sample was gathered from a patient treated with IRX-2 immunotherapy. These receptors originate from a human donor with breast cancer.

The rearrangement uses TRBV7-9 and TRBJ2-7; the D is unclear. CDR1 and CDR2 (germline): SEHNR, FQNEAQ (reference sequence). V was cut by 5 bases and J by 4 bases, with 15 bases left in between. The CDR3 contains 14 residues. CDR3 protein: CASSVDTFDYEQYF. In DNA form, the CDR3 reads TGTGCCAGCAGCGTTGACACCTTCGATTACGAGCAGTACTTC.

The chain joins TRBV9 to TRBJ2-2; 14 nucleotides align to TRBD2. Germline CDR1 reads SGDLS; CDR2 reads YYNGEE. The CDR3 has 16 residues. The ends lost 2 bases at V and 5 bases at J; junction bases unmatched: 2. CDR3 bases: TGTGCCAGCAGCGTTAGGACTAGCGGGAGGACCGGGGAGCTGTTTTTT. Translating it yields CASSVRTSGRTGELFF. Filled out from reference TRBV9 and TRBJ2-2, the complete variable domain reads DSGVTQTPKHLITATGQRVTLRCSPRSGDLSVYWYQQSLDQGLQFLIQYYNGEERAKGNILERFSAQQFPDLHSELNLSSLELGDSALYFCASSVRTSGRTGELFFGEGSRLTVL.